This entry concerns a single T cell receptor beta chain. This sample was taken from a study of CD8 T cells in Susac syndrome. When the RNA was reverse transcribed, random hexamers were used with an input of roughly 0.5 to 1 ug. Coverage of TCR beta CDR3 amplification by immunoSEQ multiplex PCR extended to 54 Vbeta and 13 Jbeta. TCRdb independently ran MiXCR on the immunoSEQ multiplex PCR reads; one entry per CDR3 protein. Found here are 130,000 or so distinct CDR3 sequences, 75% to 90% of them singletons; the top ten hold 0.45% to 0.6%. V was pared by 2 bases and J by 2 bases, with 18 bases between. The germline gives CDR1 SNHLY, CDR2 FYNNEI. The CDR3 spans 18 residues. The patients serving as multiple sclerosis controls were treatment-naive. They had stable or active relapsing-remitting disease and fulfilled revised McDonald criteria. TEMRA cells were FACS-enriched, unlike CD8+ and CD4+ T cells, which were negatively isolated.

The clonotype was recovered from a human donor with multiple sclerosis. Sample: CD8+ T cells from PBMCs. The rearrangement joins TRBV2 to TRBJ1-4; D uncertain. CDR3 sequence: CASSEFSDSIATNEKLFF. For the CDR3, the DNA is TGTGCCAGCAGTGAATTTTCGGACTCCATAGCTACTAATGAAAAACTGTTTTTT.